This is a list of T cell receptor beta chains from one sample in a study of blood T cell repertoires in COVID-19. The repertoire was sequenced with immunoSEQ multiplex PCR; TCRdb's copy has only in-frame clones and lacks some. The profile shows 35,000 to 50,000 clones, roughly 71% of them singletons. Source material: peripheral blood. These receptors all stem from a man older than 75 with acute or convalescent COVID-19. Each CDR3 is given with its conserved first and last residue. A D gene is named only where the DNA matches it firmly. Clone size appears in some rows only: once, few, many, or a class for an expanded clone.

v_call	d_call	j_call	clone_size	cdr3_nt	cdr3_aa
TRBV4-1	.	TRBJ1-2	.	TGCGCCAGCAGCCAAGAAGGGGCAGTTTATGGCTACACCTTC	CASSQEGAVYGYTF
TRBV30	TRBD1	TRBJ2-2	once	TGTGCCTGGGGGACAGGGGGCGCAGGCGGGGAGCTGTTTTTT	CAWGTGGAGGELFF
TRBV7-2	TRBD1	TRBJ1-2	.	TGTGCCAGCAGCCCCCGGACAGGGAAGGCTTATGGCTACACCTTC	CASSPRTGKAYGYTF
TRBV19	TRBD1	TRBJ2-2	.	TGTGCCAGTAGTATATTAGGGACAGGTGGGGACACCGGGGAGCTGTTTTTT	CASSILGTGGDTGELFF
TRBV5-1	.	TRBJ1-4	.	TGCGCCAGCAGCTTGCACGGAGATAATGAAAAACTGTTTTTT	CASSLHGDNEKLFF
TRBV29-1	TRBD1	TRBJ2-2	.	TGCAGCGCAGAAACCGGACAGGCAAACACCGGGGAGCTGTTTTTT	CSAETGQANTGELFF
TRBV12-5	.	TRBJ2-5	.	TGTGCTAGTGGTCTCCCCCGGGGGGCGGCTACCCCAACCCAGTACTTC	CASGLPRGAATPTQYF
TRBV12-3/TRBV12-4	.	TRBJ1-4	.	TGTGCCAGCAGTTTAGCCCAGAGGGAAAAACTGTTTTTT	CASSLAQREKLFF
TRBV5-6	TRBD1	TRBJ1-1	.	TGTGCCCCCCCGGACAGGGAGGTAAACACTGAAGCTTTCTTT	CAPPDREVNTEAFF
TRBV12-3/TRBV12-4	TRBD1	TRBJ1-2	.	TGTGCCAGCAGGACGACAGGGGCCTATGGCTACACCTTC	CASRTTGAYGYTF
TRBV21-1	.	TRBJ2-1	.	TGTGCCAGCAGCAAAGGGCTTGGGGAGGGGTCCTACAATGAGCAGTTCTTC	CASSKGLGEGSYNEQFF
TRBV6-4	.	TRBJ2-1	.	TGTGCCAGCAGTGCAGAAGAAAGCTCCTACAATGAGCAGTTCTTC	CASSAEESSYNEQFF
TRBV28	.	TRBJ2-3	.	TGTGCCAGCGGATCCAGGGATACGCAGTATTTT	CASGSRDTQYF
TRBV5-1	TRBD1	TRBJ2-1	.	TGCGCCAGCAGCGCGACAGGGCTGAATGAGCAGTTCTTC	CASSATGLNEQFF
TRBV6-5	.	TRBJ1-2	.	TGTGCCAGCAGTTACGGCGGGGAGTATGGCTACACCTTC	CASSYGGEYGYTF
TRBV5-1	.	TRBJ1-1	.	TGCGCCAGCAGCCTAATGGGGCCGGGCGAAGCTTTCTTT	CASSLMGPGEAFF
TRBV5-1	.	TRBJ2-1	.	TGCGCCAGCAGCTTGGGACACGGCGGGTACAATGAGCAGTTCTTC	CASSLGHGGYNEQFF
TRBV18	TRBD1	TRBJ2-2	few	TGTGCCAGCTCACCACCGCCTGGGGCAGGGGGCACCGGGGAGCTGTTTTTT	CASSPPPGAGGTGELFF
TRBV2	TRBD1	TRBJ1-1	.	TGTGCCAGCAGGGACAGGGAGAACACTGAAGCTTTCTTT	CASRDRENTEAFF
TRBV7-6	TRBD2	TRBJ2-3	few	TGTGCCAGCAGCTTAGCCGGGACTAGCGGGATCGCAGATACGCAGTATTTT	CASSLAGTSGIADTQYF
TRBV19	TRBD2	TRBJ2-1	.	TGTGCCAGTAGTAACCACGGGAGGGTAGGCTACAATGAGCAGTTCTTC	CASSNHGRVGYNEQFF
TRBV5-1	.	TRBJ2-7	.	TGCGCCAGCAGCCAGGATCACTACGAGCAGTACTTC	CASSQDHYEQYF
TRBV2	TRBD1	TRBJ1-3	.	TGTGCCAGCAGTGACCGGACAGGCTGGGGGAACACCATATATTTT	CASSDRTGWGNTIYF
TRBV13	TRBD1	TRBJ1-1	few	TGTGCCAGCAGCCTACCGGGACAGACGTACGGGGCTGAAGCTTTCTTT	CASSLPGQTYGAEAFF
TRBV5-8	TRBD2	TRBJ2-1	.	TGTGCCAGCAGCTTGGAAGGCGGGGGCTCCTACAATGAGCAGTTCTTC	CASSLEGGGSYNEQFF
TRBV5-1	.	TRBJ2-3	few	TGCGCCAGCAGCCAGGGGAACACAGATACGCAGTATTTT	CASSQGNTDTQYF
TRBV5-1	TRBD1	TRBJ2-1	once	TGCGCCAGCAGCCGAACTGGACAGGCGGACTACAATGAGCAGTTCTTC	CASSRTGQADYNEQFF
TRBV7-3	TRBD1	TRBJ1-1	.	TGTGCCAGCAGCTCCCAGGGGGAGTACACTGAAGCTTTCTTT	CASSSQGEYTEAFF